This entry features one T cell receptor (beta chain) sequence. Time point in this sample: patch test 1, 2 weeks after DPC sensitization. Regarding treatment: therapeutic diphenylcyclopropenone sensitization with weekly scalp DPC. This entry belongs to a study of human T cells and chemical hapten exposure. Study summary: Patients additionally received therapeutic doses of diphenylcyclopropenone on the scalp once a week, and this continued throughout the roughly 26-week study.

Study processing details: Samples had a median of 95,638 TCRs, ranging roughly 20,000 to 690,600. TCRdb redid the calling of the RACE reads with MiXCR, one entry per CDR3 protein. The V and J calls were determined by TCRdb, not by the authors. This sample has 300,000 to 400,000 distinct CDR3 sequences; under 8% occur once, and the top ten carry less than 10%. Germline V CDR1 and CDR2: SGHTA, FQGNSA. Trimming removed 5 bases from V and 2 bases from J, with 21 bases in between. This CDR3 is 17 amino acids long. This chain links TRBV7-2 with TRBJ1-1; D uncertain. The receptor comes from a woman under 30 with alopecia areata. Some clones in this sample may be carry-over from other donors' samples. Sequenced here: whole blood, sampled in connection with sensitization to the hapten diphenylcyclopropenone (DPC). In DNA form, the CDR3 reads TGTGCCAGCAGCACCCGACTGGTGGTGAGGGAAAACACTGAAGCTTTCTTT. Amino acid sequence: CASSTRLVVRENTEAFF. The whole variable domain, filled in from reference TRBV7-2 and TRBJ1-1, reads GAGVSQSPSNKVTEKGKDVELRCDPISGHTALYWYRQSLGQGLEFLIYFQGNSAPDKSGLPSDRFSAERTGGSVSTLTIQRTQQEDSAVYLCASSTRLVVRENTEAFFGQGTRLTVV.